These T cell receptor beta chains were read from a single sample in a study of blood T cell repertoires in COVID-19. Data came from immunoSEQ multiplex PCR; TCRdb stores just in-frame clones and leaves some out. The sample lists 300,000 to 350,000 clones; around 91% were seen once. Specimen: PBMCs or T cells enriched from blood (not recorded which). The receptors come from a woman under 30 with acute COVID-19. Both conserved end residues are part of each CDR3.

v_gene,CDR3aa
TRBV5-1,CASSPGQGGTLNQPQHF
TRBV25-1,CASSRDMGWSPLHF
TRBV28,CASSLIGGTPGGYTF
TRBV19,CASSIVAGRVAGGNEQFF
TRBV18,CASSPRLAEATDTQYF
TRBV7-6,CASSQIGTGEGKLFF
TRBV18,CASSARLDRGQFDTGELFF
TRBV6-2/TRBV6-3,CASSYTAYEQYF
TRBV7-9,CASSLYRWDRGNTGELFF
TRBV5-1,CASSLGLSGTYEQYF
TRBV7-2,CASSFRVTSGGYNEQFF
TRBV14,CASSQVSGSYEQYF
TRBV10-3,CAISNTESEKLFF
TRBV28,CASYGAATNEKLFF
TRBV10-1,CASRAHTPRVSNEQFF
TRBV5-4,CASSGGTGEAPNEKLFF
TRBV5-6,CASSRTRQGDAFF
TRBV14,CASSQVRVEGQGASQPQHF
TRBV5-1,CASSRTGLEETQYF
TRBV30,CAWSGPSRAEAFF
TRBV5-1,CASSISGLGETQYF
TRBV19,CASSIGARSEQYF
TRBV10-1,CASSLNRVGSYEQYF
TRBV9,CASSHDGTGFYEQYF
TRBV27,CASSFLNINTEAFF
TRBV11-2,CASSPPLAGGITGELFF
TRBV11-3,CASSPGGPYLGNTEAFF
TRBV25-1,CASQDSPQETQYF
TRBV11-2,CASSLGRGPGQPQHF
TRBV27,CASSSGTRRNEQFF
TRBV21-1,CASSKDPGGAWDNSPLHF